This TCR beta chain was recovered during a study of cytomegalovirus exposure and HLA in healthy donors. Overall study findings and caveats: A subsequent analysis found that TCR clusters from the first cohort also tended to co-occur in the 90 to 150 validation repertoires, with 90% to 95% of cluster scores above 0.

Method: immunoSEQ multiplex PCR; TCRdb's copy keeps in-frame clones and lacks some. The sample shows about 130,000 clones, nearly 90% of them seen only once. Germline CDR1 and CDR2: SSHAT and FNYEAQ (reference sequence). The CDR3 loop spans 13 amino acids. V was clipped by 5 bases and J by 3 bases, with 10 bases between them. A word on this clone: Its target is unknown.

The origin of this receptor is a woman aged 18-35 years in good health and CMV-seronegative. The rearrangement links TRBV7-7 to TRBJ1-1, with D unclear. Sequenced: PBMCs. The CDR3 nucleotides are TGTGCCAGCAGCCGAAACCGGGACACTGAAGCTTTCTTT. Protein: CASSRNRDTEAFF.